This T cell receptor (beta chain) was captured by sequencing in a study of control samples from healthy donors and cancer patients. Produced via immunoSEQ multiplex PCR; TCRdb's table is partial and in-frame only. The sample shows over 200,000 clones, over 70% of them seen only once. V lost 4 bases, J lost 5 bases, and 11 bases stayed unmatched. The CDR3 runs to 16 residues. The germline V gene has CDR1 LGHDT and CDR2 YNNKEL (reference sequence). The material sequenced was PBMCs. The chain carries TRBV3-1 (or the pseudogene TRBV3-2) and TRBJ1-2; 9 bases fit TRBD1. The TCR was taken from a woman between 55 and 75 years old with lung cancer. DNA of the CDR3: TGTGCCAGCAGCCCCCGCGGACGGGGACAGGGATATGGCTACACCTTC. It yields the protein CASSPRGRGQGYGYTF.